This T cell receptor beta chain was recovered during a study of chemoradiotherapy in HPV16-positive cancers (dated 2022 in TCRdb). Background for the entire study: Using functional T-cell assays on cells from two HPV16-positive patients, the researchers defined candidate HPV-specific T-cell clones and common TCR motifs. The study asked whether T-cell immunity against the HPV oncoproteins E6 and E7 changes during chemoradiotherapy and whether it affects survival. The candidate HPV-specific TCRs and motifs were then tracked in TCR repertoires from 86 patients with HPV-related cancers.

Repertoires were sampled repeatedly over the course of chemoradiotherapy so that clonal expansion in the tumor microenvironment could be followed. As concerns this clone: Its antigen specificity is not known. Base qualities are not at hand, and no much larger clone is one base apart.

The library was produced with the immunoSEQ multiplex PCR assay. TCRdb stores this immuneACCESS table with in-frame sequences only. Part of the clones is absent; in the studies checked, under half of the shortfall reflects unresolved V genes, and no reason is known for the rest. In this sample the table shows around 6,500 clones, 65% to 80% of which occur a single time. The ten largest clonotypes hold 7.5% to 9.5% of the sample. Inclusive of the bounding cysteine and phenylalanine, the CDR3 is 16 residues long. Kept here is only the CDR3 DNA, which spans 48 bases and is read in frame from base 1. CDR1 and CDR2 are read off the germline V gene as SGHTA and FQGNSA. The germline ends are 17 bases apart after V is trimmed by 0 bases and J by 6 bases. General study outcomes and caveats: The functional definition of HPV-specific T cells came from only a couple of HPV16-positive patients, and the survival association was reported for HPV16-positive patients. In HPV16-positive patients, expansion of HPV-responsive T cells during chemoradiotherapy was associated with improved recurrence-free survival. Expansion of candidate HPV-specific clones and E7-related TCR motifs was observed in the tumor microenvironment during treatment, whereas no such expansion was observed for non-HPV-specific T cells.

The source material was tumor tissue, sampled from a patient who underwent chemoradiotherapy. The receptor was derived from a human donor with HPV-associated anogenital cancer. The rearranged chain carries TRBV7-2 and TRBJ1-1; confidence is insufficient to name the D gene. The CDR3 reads CASSLAGFTNSAEAFF. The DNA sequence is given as TGTGCCAGCAGCTTAGCAGGGTTCACTAATAGCGCTGAAGCTTTCTTT. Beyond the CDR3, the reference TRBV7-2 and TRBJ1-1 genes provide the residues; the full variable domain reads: GAGVSQSPSNKVTEKGKDVELRCDPISGHTALYWYRQSLGQGLEFLIYFQGNSAPDKSGLPSDRFSAERTGGSVSTLTIQRTQQEDSAVYLCASSLAGFTNSAEAFFGQGTRLTVV.